Below are 22 T cell receptor beta chains sequenced from a single sample in a study of blood T cell repertoires in COVID-19. Some clones are missing from TCRdb's copy, which holds only in-frame ones; the method was immunoSEQ multiplex PCR. The sample gives around 100,000 clones, 75% to 90% of which show up once; approximately 0.77% is in the top ten. The sample comprised peripheral blood. These receptors originate from an older woman with acute or convalescent COVID-19.

This clone appeared once. CDR3 sequence: CASSPWEVNTQYF. CDR3 in DNA: TGTGCCAGCAGCCCATGGGAGGTGAATACGCAGTATTTT. The chain recombines TRBV3-1 (or the pseudogene TRBV3-2) with TRBJ2-3; perhaps TRBD2 as D (6 bases). The CDR3 totals 13 residues. Per germline, CDR1 LGHDT and CDR2 YNNKEL (reference sequence). The V gene lost 4 bases and the J gene lost 7 bases, with 12 bases spanning the gap.

The count of this clone is one. This rearrangement joins TRBV7-2 to TRBJ2-3, with TRBD1 identical over 10 bases. The germline CDR1 and CDR2 sequences are SGHTA and FQGNSA. The CDR3 contains 17 residues. With 1 base clipped from V and 4 bases from J, the junction kept 8 bases outside the gene matches. CDR3 sequence reads: CASSLGYRQGAADTQYF. CDR3 coding DNA: TGTGCCAGCAGCTTAGGGTACCGACAGGGGGCGGCAGATACGCAGTATTTT.

This chain joins TRBV12-3 or TRBV12-4 and TRBJ2-3; D gene unclear. The CDR3 contains 12 residues. Trimming pared 7 bases from V and 2 bases from J, leaving 7 bases between. The CDR3 sequence: CASNGFTDTQYF. The CDR3 DNA reads TGTGCCAGCAACGGGTTCACAGATACGCAGTATTTT.

The rearrangement joins TRBV9 to TRBJ2-1; the D gene is possibly TRBD2 (6 bases). With 0 bases removed from V and 8 bases from J, the gap between germline ends came to 9 bases. CDR3 size: 13 residues. Per germline, CDR1 SGDLS and CDR2 YYNGEE. The CDR3 DNA follows: TGTGCCAGCAGCGTAGCGGGGGTTGATGAGCAGTTCTTC. It codes for CASSVAGVDEQFF.

V is TRBV5-1 and J is TRBJ2-5; D may be TRBD2 (7 bases). The CDR3 loop spans 16 amino acids. Germline CDR1 SGHRS, CDR2 YFSETQ. V was shortened by 4 bases and J by 5 bases, with 21 bases between the two germline ends. The CDR3 DNA follows: TGCGCCAGCAGCCGGAGTGGGGGGGCAGGCGAGGAGACCCAGTACTTC. The encoded protein is CASSRSGGAGEETQYF.

V usage is TRBV4-2 and J usage is TRBJ2-5; 9 bases are a match to TRBD2. CDR3 length: 16 residues. V shed 1 base and J 0 bases; nucleotides not matched to a gene: 3. Germline CDR1 is LGHNA and CDR2 is YNFKEQ. The CDR3 sequence: CASSQASGGYQETQYF. The CDR3 coding sequence is TGTGCCAGCAGCCAAGCCAGCGGGGGGTACCAAGAGACCCAGTACTTC.

This chain links TRBV19 with TRBJ2-7; a weak D match, TRBD1 (6 bases). Germline V CDR1 and CDR2: LNHDA, SQIVND (reference sequence). V lost 10 bases and J 4 bases, leaving 17 bases between the germline ends. This CDR3 is 13 amino acids long. CDR3 sequence: CATSRGGGYEQYF. In nucleotides, the CDR3 is TGTGCCACCAGTAGAGGGGGTGGGTACGAGCAGTACTTC. Filled out from reference TRBV19 and TRBJ2-7, the complete variable domain reads DGGITQSPKYLFRKEGQNVTLSCEQNLNHDAMYWYRQDPGQGLRLIYYSQIVNDFQKGDIAEGYSVSREKKESFPLTVTSAQKNPTAFYLCATSRGGGYEQYFGPGTRLTVT.

This clone has just a few counts. The CDR3 DNA sequence: TGCAGTGCTAGTAGGGCCCTGACAGGTCGCAATCAGCCCCAGCATTTT. Protein product: CSASRALTGRNQPQHF. The chain joins TRBV20-1 to TRBJ1-5; possibly TRBD1 for D (6 bases). The CDR3 spans 16 residues. V was pared by 3 bases and J by 2 bases, with 17 bases between. In germline, CDR1 is DFQATT, CDR2 SNEGSKA (reference sequence).

This sequence joins TRBV19 and TRBJ1-5, with TRBD1 matching 9 bases. The V segment lost 5 bases and the J segment 4 bases; nucleotides outside the gene matches: 9. Germline-derived CDR1 and CDR2 are LNHDA and SQIVND (reference sequence). This CDR3 has 16 amino acids. The CDR3 sequence: CASSDQTGGRNQPQHF. CDR3 sequence (DNA): TGTGCCAGTAGTGACCAAACAGGGGGCCGAAATCAGCCCCAGCATTTT.

This clone was observed a few times. The chain recombines TRBV19 with TRBJ2-3; 7 bases agree with TRBD1. The trim removed 3 bases at V and 3 bases at J, leaving 6 bases unmatched. The CDR3 is 15 amino acids. Per the germline V gene, CDR1 is LNHDA and CDR2 is SQIVND (reference sequence). The CDR3 DNA sequence: TGTGCCAGTAGTATCCAGACAGGGTCGACAGATACGCAGTATTTT. Translated: CASSIQTGSTDTQYF.

V and J are TRBV14 and TRBJ2-1; no definite D call. This CDR3 comprises 15 residues. Germline CDR1 is SGHDN and CDR2 is FVKESK. Trimming removed 4 bases from V and 0 bases from J, with 10 bases in between. The CDR3 reads CASSPRWASYNEQFF. CDR3 sequence (DNA): TGTGCCAGCAGCCCCCGTTGGGCCTCCTACAATGAGCAGTTCTTC.

The genes are TRBV6-6 and TRBJ1-2; 8 bases are shared with TRBD1. V lost 4 bases to trimming and J lost 2 bases; unmatched junction nucleotides: 3. Germline CDR1 and CDR2: MNHNY and SVGAGI (reference sequence). The CDR3 totals 14 residues. The CDR3 is CASSSGQVNYGYTF. The CDR3 region has the DNA TGTGCCAGCAGTTCGGGACAGGTGAACTATGGCTACACCTTC.

V usage is TRBV2 and J usage is TRBJ2-2, with TRBD1 as a possible D gene (5 bases). This CDR3 contains 14 residues. V lost 4 bases, J lost 5 bases, and 11 bases lay in between. CDR1 and CDR2 (germline): SNHLY, FYNNEI. The DNA of the CDR3 is TGTGCCAGCAGTGGAACAAGGGGAACCGGGGAGCTGTTTTTT. Its translation: CASSGTRGTGELFF.

The V and J genes are TRBV28 and TRBJ1-2, with TRBD1 identical over 7 bases. Germline CDR1 is MDHEN and CDR2 is SYDVKM. This CDR3 spans 17 amino acids. V trimming: 5 bases; J trimming: 1 base; junction bases outside the gene matches: 13. CDR3 residues: CASSLSGQGGNNYGYTF. CDR3 in DNA: TGTGCCAGCAGTCTGTCGGGGCAGGGGGGTAATAACTATGGCTACACCTTC.

The CDR3 DNA reads TGTGCCAGCAGTGAAGACAGGGAGACTGAAGCTTTCTTT. Residues: CASSEDRETEAFF. The chain carries TRBV2 and TRBJ1-1; TRBD1 is a possible D gene (6 bases). This CDR3 is built from 13 residues. Trimming took 1 base from V and 5 from J, leaving 8 bases between them. Per the germline V gene, CDR1 is SNHLY and CDR2 is FYNNEI.

The gene calls are TRBV19 and TRBJ1-5; 8 nucleotides align to TRBD1. J was trimmed by 7 bases and V by 3 bases; bases with no gene match: 8. CDR3 length: 15 residues. The germline gives CDR1 LNHDA, CDR2 SQIVND (reference sequence). The CDR3 DNA sequence: TGTGCCAGTAGTATCCGGACAGGGTCCAACCAGCCCCAGCATTTT. Translating it yields CASSIRTGSNQPQHF.

The chain combines TRBV24-1 with TRBJ1-6; tentatively, D is TRBD1 (5 bases). V dropped 0 bases and J dropped 9 bases, with 23 bases sitting between them. The CDR3 contains 19 residues. Germline V gives CDR1 KGHDR, CDR2 SFDVKD. This CDR3 is CATSDLEAVRAPIVSPLHF. For the CDR3, the DNA is TGTGCCACCAGTGATTTGGAGGCGGTCAGGGCGCCCATAGTTTCACCCCTCCACTTT.

The rearrangement joins TRBV6-5 to TRBJ2-7; D is perhaps TRBD2 (6 bases). Deletions cut 6 bases from V and 0 bases from J, with 12 bases between. Germline CDR1 is MNHEY and CDR2 is SVGAGI. CDR3 size: 14 residues. The CDR3 here is CASSSGTGSYEQYF. CDR3 coding DNA: TGTGCCAGCAGCTCCGGGACTGGCTCCTACGAGCAGTACTTC.

The gene calls are TRBV27 and TRBJ2-2; a possible D gene is TRBD2 (5 bases). The CDR3 covers 15 residues. Trimming pared 5 bases from V and 6 bases from J, leaving 16 bases between. The germline CDR1 and CDR2 sequences are MNHEY and SMNVEV (reference sequence). Here the CDR3 reads CASSTGSRLSGELFF. The CDR3 DNA reads TGTGCCAGCAGTACCGGATCCCGACTATCCGGGGAGCTGTTTTTT.

The chain is built from TRBV2 and TRBJ2-1, with D perhaps matching TRBD2 (5 bases). Germline assignment: CDR1 SNHLY and CDR2 FYNNEI. The CDR3 sequence is 16 residues long. V was pared by 0 bases and J by 7 bases, with 16 bases between. The CDR3 DNA is TGTGCCAGCAGTGAAGCGAGGGCGGTAGGGAAAAATGAGCAGTTCTTC. Translating it yields CASSEARAVGKNEQFF.

This chain uses TRBV3-1 (or the pseudogene TRBV3-2) with TRBJ1-2, with a tentative D call TRBD1 (5 bases). This CDR3 contains 14 residues. In germline, CDR1 is LGHDT, CDR2 YNNKEL (reference sequence). V shed 3 bases and J shed 6 bases, with 14 bases lying between them. The CDR3 DNA reads as TGTGCCAGCAGCCACCGGTGGGGGGGAGATGGCTACACCTTC. It codes for CASSHRWGGDGYTF.

This clone appeared a single time. V and J are TRBV4-2 and TRBJ2-5; a weak D match, TRBD1 (8 bases). V dropped 3 bases and J dropped 5 bases, with 19 bases sitting between them. Germline CDR1 is LGHNA and CDR2 is YNFKEQ. This CDR3 has 16 residues. The CDR3 bases are TGTGCCAGCAGCCAGGGGGGGCAGGGGGCCTGGGAGACCCAGTACTTC. This encodes CASSQGGQGAWETQYF.